The 5 T cell receptor beta chains reported below all come from one sample, sequenced in a study of long-term antiretroviral therapy in people with HIV. The assay, immunoSEQ v3.0, was run at survey level. Profiling relied on immunoSEQ multiplex PCR, and the TCRdb table lists in-frame clones only, not all of them. The sample comprises thousands of clones, around 83% of which are singletons, and around 9% rests with the top ten. The specimen comprised unsorted PBMCs, sampled 0.3 years before starting antiretroviral therapy. Receptors were obtained from a man aged 30-40 years with HIV.

This sequence joins TRBV20-1 and TRBJ2-3; D not resolved. Germline CDR1 is DFQATT and CDR2 is SNEGSKA (reference sequence). The germline V and J ends were trimmed by 3 bases and 9 bases, with 10 bases remaining between them. The CDR3 loop spans 11 amino acids. CDR3 loop: CSASKTKTQYF. Written as DNA, the CDR3 is TGCAGTGCTAGTAAGACGAAGACGCAGTATTTT.

The chain joins TRBV2 to TRBJ1-3; the D is unclear. The CDR3 contains 15 residues. V dropped 1 base and J dropped 0 bases, with 7 bases sitting between them. The germline gives CDR1 SNHLY, CDR2 FYNNEI. Here the CDR3 reads CASSEGRGSGNTIYF. As DNA, the CDR3 is TGTGCCAGCAGTGAAGGTCGGGGCTCTGGAAACACCATATATTTT. Based on the CDR3 plus reference TRBV2 and TRBJ1-3, the full variable domain is EPEVTQTPSHQVTQMGQEVILRCVPISNHLYFYWYRQILGQKVEFLVSFYNNEISEKSEIFDDQFSVERPDGSNFTLKIRSTKLEDSAMYFCASSEGRGSGNTIYFGEGSWLTVV.

This clone was found once. The V gene is TRBV5-4, the J gene TRBJ1-2; no clear D. This CDR3 region has 13 residues. V lost 5 bases and J lost 2, with 10 bases in between. Germline V gene sequence: CDR1 SGHNT, CDR2 YYREEE (reference sequence). CDR3 DNA sequence: TGTGCCAGCAGTAACAGAGTCAACTATGGCTACACCTTC. It yields the protein CASSNRVNYGYTF.

The chain couples TRBV15 to TRBJ1-4; TRBD1 aligns across 9 bases. CDR3 length equals 16 residues. After removal of 5 bases from V and 4 bases from J, the junction contained 8 bases not matched to a gene. Germline assignment: CDR1 LNHNV and CDR2 YYDKDF (reference sequence). CDR3 bases: TGTGCCACCAGCGATGGACAGGGGCAGGGTAATGAAAAACTGTTTTTT. This codes for CATSDGQGQGNEKLFF.

The chain is built from TRBV4-1 and TRBJ2-1; D unresolved. The CDR3 spans 14 residues. Trimming stripped 0 bases from V and 5 bases from J, with 8 bases between. Germline V CDR1 and CDR2: MGHRA, YSYEKL. In DNA, the CDR3 is TGCGCCAGCAGCCAAGATCAGTTAAACAATGAGCAGTTCTTC. It translates to CASSQDQLNNEQFF.